Below are 10 T cell receptor beta chains sequenced from a single sample in a study of blood T cell repertoires in COVID-19. Clones were sequenced by immunoSEQ multiplex PCR, and TCRdb holds only the in-frame ones, with some missing. Of roughly 220,000 clones listed, 75% to 90% are singletons. The specimen sequenced was peripheral blood. All receptors derive from a man aged 30 to 39 who had recovered from COVID-19.

The genes are TRBV18 and TRBJ2-7, with 10 bases lining up with TRBD1. J was trimmed by 5 bases and V by 5 bases; bases with no gene match: 9. Germline V gives CDR1 KGHSH, CDR2 LQKENI. The CDR3 extends over 15 amino acids. The DNA for the CDR3 is TGTGCCAGCTCATCGGGACAGGGGAAGTCCCACGAGCAGTACTTC. This codes for CASSSGQGKSHEQYF.

This rearrangement joins TRBV4-2 to TRBJ2-1, with 7 bases matching TRBD1. Germline V lookup: CDR1 LGHNA, CDR2 YNFKEQ. The CDR3 covers 16 residues. V lost 4 bases to trimming and J lost 1 base; unmatched junction nucleotides: 7. The CDR3 DNA follows: TGTGCCAGCAGCCCAACAGGGGTTGGTTCCTACAATGAGCAGTTCTTC. It is translated as CASSPTGVGSYNEQFF.

V and J are TRBV7-2 and TRBJ1-4; D remains ambiguous. The V end was cut by 5 bases, the J end by 7 bases, with 17 bases between. From germline, CDR1 is SGHTA and CDR2 FQGNSA. This CDR3 region has 15 residues. The CDR3: CASSPDLMESEKLFF. The CDR3 DNA is TGTGCCAGCAGCCCCGACCTAATGGAGAGTGAAAAACTGTTTTTT.

The chain's CDR3 is CAIRGLAGGLASGELFF. CDR3 nucleotides: TGTGCCATCAGAGGACTAGCGGGGGGCCTTGCGTCCGGGGAGCTGTTTTTT. The rearrangement uses TRBV10-3 and TRBJ2-2; 14 bases match TRBD2. With 6 bases clipped from V and 6 bases from J, the junction kept 9 bases outside the gene matches. The CDR3 has 17 residues. Looked up from germline, CDR1 is ENHRY and CDR2 is SYGVKD.

The chain combines TRBV30 with TRBJ1-5; 7 nucleotides line up with TRBD1. With 0 bases clipped from V and 9 bases from J, the junction kept 8 bases outside the gene matches. The length of the CDR3 is 14 residues. Per germline, CDR1 GTSNPN and CDR2 SVGIG (reference sequence). CDR3 nucleotides: TGTGCCTGGAGTGTTGGGACAGTAGACTTGCCCCAGCATTTT. It encodes CAWSVGTVDLPQHF.

The chain uses TRBV19 and TRBJ2-5; D may be TRBD2 (5 bases). Germline CDR1 is LNHDA and CDR2 is SQIVND (reference sequence). The CDR3 is made up of 15 amino acids. V was shortened by 6 bases and J by 4 bases, with 18 bases between the two germline ends. CDR3 sequence reads: CASRVGLTPSETQYF. The CDR3 nucleotides are TGTGCCAGTAGGGTCGGACTGACGCCTTCAGAGACCCAGTACTTC.

V is TRBV5-1 and J is TRBJ2-5; 7 bases are shared with TRBD1. The CDR3 totals 14 residues. The trim removed 2 bases at V and 5 bases at J, leaving 6 bases unmatched. Per germline, CDR1 SGHRS and CDR2 YFSETQ. The CDR3 sequence is CASSLGIQGETQYF. CDR3 coding DNA: TGCGCCAGCAGCTTAGGGATACAGGGGGAGACCCAGTACTTC.

The rearrangement joins TRBV6-2 or TRBV6-3 to TRBJ1-4, with 7 bases identical to TRBD1. With 5 bases clipped from V and 0 bases from J, the junction kept 3 bases outside the gene matches. The CDR3 loop spans 15 amino acids. Looked up from germline, CDR1 is MNHEY and CDR2 is SVGEGT. The CDR3 protein is CASSQTGTTNEKLFF. In DNA, the CDR3 is TGTGCCAGCAGTCAGACAGGGACAACTAATGAAAAACTGTTTTTT.

This clone has more than one count but fewer than ten. The V and J genes are TRBV5-1 and TRBJ2-7; 15 bases are shared with TRBD2. V trimming: 4 bases; J trimming: 0 bases; junction bases outside the gene matches: 8. The CDR3 consists of 18 residues. CDR1 and CDR2 from the germline V gene are SGHRS and YFSETQ. CDR3 loop: CASSLPGLAGGFSYEQYF. The CDR3 bases are TGCGCCAGCAGCCTCCCGGGACTAGCGGGGGGCTTCTCCTACGAGCAGTACTTC. Based on the CDR3 plus reference TRBV5-1 and TRBJ2-7, the full variable domain is KAGVTQTPRYLIKTRGQQVTLSCSPISGHRSVSWYQQTPGQGLQFLFEYFSETQRNKGNFPGRFSGRQFSNSRSEMNVSTLELGDSALYLCASSLPGLAGGFSYEQYFGPGTRLTVT.

This clone turned up a few times. J is TRBJ2-7 and V is TRBV11-2; TRBD1 matches 10 bases. There are 17 residues in the CDR3. CDR1 is SGHAT, CDR2 FQNNGV, per germline. J gave up 5 bases and V 1 base, and 11 bases lay outside the gene matches. The CDR3 DNA is TGTGCCAGCAGCTTAGGGCCGGGACAGGGGACTAGGGACGAGCAGTACTTC. Protein: CASSLGPGQGTRDEQYF.